What follows are 29 T cell receptor beta chains derived from one specimen sequenced in a study of shared clonotypes between healthy human individuals. The table came from immunoSEQ multiplex PCR; TCRdb's copy has only in-frame clones and leaves some out. This table holds some 530,000 clones, roughly 80% found once. The sequenced material came from PBMCs. These receptors all stem from a woman aged 40 to 50 in good health. Some clones in this sample may be carry-over from other donors' samples.

The CDR3 reads CASRGGGGSYEQYF. As DNA, the CDR3 is TGTGCCAGCAGAGGTGGCGGGGGCTCCTACGAGCAGTACTTC. The gene calls are TRBV14 and TRBJ2-7; the match to TRBD2 covers 7 bases. This CDR3 spans 14 amino acids. With 6 bases clipped from V and 0 bases from J, the junction kept 5 bases outside the gene matches. Germline CDR1 SGHDN, CDR2 FVKESK.

The V and J genes are TRBV7-2 and TRBJ2-4; D uncertain. The germline V and J ends were trimmed by 2 bases and 7 bases, with 9 bases remaining between them. There are 13 residues in the CDR3. The germline V gene encodes CDR1 SGHTA and CDR2 FQGNSA. The CDR3 sequence: CASSLSSSNIQYF. In DNA, the CDR3 is TGTGCCAGCAGCTTATCATCGAGTAACATTCAGTACTTC.

This chain connects TRBV2 to TRBJ2-7; 7 bases fit TRBD2. CDR1 is SNHLY, CDR2 FYNNEI, per germline. Trimming at V came to 6 bases and at J to 3 bases, leaving 5 bases not matched to a gene. This CDR3 is built from 13 residues. The CDR3 sequence: CASSPGTIYEQYF. CDR3 DNA sequence: TGTGCCAGCAGCCCCGGGACTATCTACGAGCAGTACTTC.

The chain links TRBV9 to TRBJ2-4; TRBD1 is a possible D gene (5 bases). V gave up 4 bases and J gave up 6 bases, with 32 bases separating them. The CDR3 is made up of 20 amino acids. Germline assignment: CDR1 SGDLS and CDR2 YYNGEE. This CDR3 is CASSKGKQGDTLPVRNIQYF. CDR3 DNA: TGTGCCAGCAGCAAAGGCAAGCAAGGGGATACTCTCCCTGTACGAAACATTCAGTACTTC.

With regard to this clone: Other DNA sequences from this sample encode an identical CDR3 as well. This chain connects TRBV28 to TRBJ1-1; TRBD1 agrees at 7 bases. Germline V gene data show CDR1 as MDHEN and CDR2 as SYDVKM. This CDR3 comprises 14 residues. With 3 bases clipped from V and 1 base from J, the junction kept 2 bases outside the gene matches. CDR3 sequence (DNA): TGTGCCAGCAGTTTGCGACAGGGGAACACTGAAGCTTTCTTT. Translation: CASSLRQGNTEAFF.

To note about this clone: It is likely a read error: a sequence one base away is far more abundant. The chain has TRBV30 and TRBJ2-5; D is unclear. This CDR3 has 14 residues. Germline values: CDR1 GTSNPN, CDR2 SVGIG (reference sequence). In nucleotides, the CDR3 is TGTGCCTGGAGGAGGCTCCTGTACCAAGAGACCCAGCACTTC. It encodes CAWRRLLYQETQHF.

The V and J genes are TRBV14 and TRBJ1-2; no reliable D call. CDR1 is SGHDN and CDR2 is FVKESK in the germline V gene. There are 16 residues in the CDR3. The germline V and J ends were trimmed by 0 bases and 7 bases, with 18 bases remaining between them. The chain's CDR3 is CASSQDKNVGFPGYTF. The CDR3 nucleotides read TGTGCCAGCAGCCAAGATAAGAACGTGGGCTTTCCTGGCTACACCTTC.

The chain uses TRBV28 and TRBJ1-1; D is undetermined. Germline V gene lookup returns CDR1 MDHEN and CDR2 SYDVKM. V was shortened by 7 bases and J by 7 bases, with 13 bases between the two germline ends. The length of the CDR3 is 12 residues. CDR3 residues: CASTWSEGEAFF. DNA of the CDR3: TGTGCCAGCACATGGTCCGAGGGTGAAGCTTTCTTT.

The chain joins TRBV5-6 to TRBJ2-1; maybe TRBD2 (6 bases). Germline V gene lookup returns CDR1 SGHDT and CDR2 YYEEEE. V lost 0 bases and J 11 bases, leaving 18 bases between the germline ends. CDR3 size: 15 residues. The CDR3 nucleotides are TGTGCCAGCAGCTTGGCCCTAGCGCCTACAATGAAGCAGTTCTTC. Its protein product is CASSLALAPTMKQFF.

This chain joins TRBV30 and TRBJ1-5; D is possibly TRBD1 (5 bases). Germline loops: CDR1 GTSNPN, CDR2 SVGIG (reference sequence). Trimming shortened V by 6 bases and J by 3 bases, and 18 bases separated the two germline ends. This CDR3 is 15 amino acids long. This chain's CDR3 is CACGTGQLDNQPQHF. CDR3 nucleotide sequence: TGTGCCTGTGGTACGGGGCAGCTAGACAATCAGCCCCAGCATTTT.

Note on this clone: A far larger clone is one nucleotide away, so this likely arose from a read error. This chain joins TRBV7-2 and TRBJ1-3, with 10 bases aligning to TRBD1. The CDR3 runs 17 residues. Germline trimming cut 5 bases from V and 0 bases from J; bases unmatched to any gene: 7. From germline, CDR1 is SGHTA and CDR2 FQGNSA. CDR3 sequence: CTSSARQGALSGNTIYF. DNA for the CDR3: TGTACCAGCAGCGCCCGACAGGGGGCTCTCTCTGGAAACACCATATATTTT.

The chain carries TRBV7-8 and TRBJ2-7, with D perhaps matching TRBD1 (6 bases). Trimming shortened V by 2 bases and J by 4 bases, and 15 bases separated the two germline ends. The CDR3 sequence is 15 residues long. The germline gives CDR1 SGHVS, CDR2 FQNEAQ. CDR3 sequence reads: CASSLTGSLKYEQYF. Here the CDR3 DNA reads TGTGCCAGCAGCTTAACAGGGTCGTTAAAGTACGAGCAGTACTTC.

J is TRBJ2-7 and V is TRBV28; D might be TRBD2 (6 bases). The germline V and J ends were trimmed by 3 bases and 9 bases, with 15 bases remaining between them. Germline V lookup: CDR1 MDHEN, CDR2 SYDVKM. There are 13 residues in the CDR3. DNA of the CDR3: TGTGCCAGCAGTTTTCGGGGGAGCTCGGGGCAGTACTTC. Its translation: CASSFRGSSGQYF.

Only a few counts were recorded for this clone. The gene calls are TRBV30 and TRBJ2-7; the match to TRBD2 covers 8 bases. V was clipped by 3 bases and J by 6 bases; unmatched bases: 10. CDR3 length: 14 amino acids. The germline V gene has CDR1 GTSNPN and CDR2 SVGIG (reference sequence). CDR3 sequence (DNA): TGTGCCTGGAGGCCAAGCGGGAGCCTCCTCGAGCAGTACTTC. Translated: CAWRPSGSLLEQYF.

The table lists this clone with a count of one. This likely came from a read error, as a far larger clone is one base away. The genes are TRBV30 and TRBJ2-2; D is unclear. Trimming pared 2 bases from V and 3 bases from J, leaving 13 bases between. Germline CDR1 GTSNPN, CDR2 SVGIG (reference sequence). The CDR3 contains 15 residues. CDR3 residues: CAWSLCRVDTGELFF. Written as DNA, the CDR3 is TGTGCCTGGAGTCTATGTCGAGTTGACACCGGGGAGCTGTTTTTT.

The chain uses TRBV7-2 and TRBJ2-7, with TRBD2 identical over 8 bases. The length of the CDR3 is 16 residues. V lost 0 bases and J lost 1; bases outside the gene matches: 5. Germline assignment: CDR1 SGHTA and CDR2 FQGNSA. DNA of the CDR3: TGTGCCAGCAGCTTAGCGTGGGCTAGCGGGTCCTACGAGCAGTACTTC. Translating gives CASSLAWASGSYEQYF.

In its sample, this clone was seen once. One end of the junction varies from germline; a read error may be responsible. V gene TRBV5-5 combines with J gene TRBJ2-1, with TRBD2 identical over 9 bases. In germline, CDR1 is SGHKS, CDR2 YYEKEE (reference sequence). The CDR3 length is 13 residues. The CDR3 is CAGSPGLAHEQFF. Written as DNA, the CDR3 is TGTGCCGGCAGCCCGGGACTAGCTCATGAGCAGTTCTTC.

This chain links TRBV4-1 with TRBJ2-1, with 10 bases aligning to TRBD2. The CDR3 contains 17 residues. Looked up from germline, CDR1 is MGHRA and CDR2 is YSYEKL. The V segment lost 1 base and the J segment 7 bases; nucleotides outside the gene matches: 10. CDR3 coding DNA: TGCGCCAGCAGCCAAGGGCCACTAGCGGGACAAACTAATGAGCAGTTCTTC. Protein product: CASSQGPLAGQTNEQFF.

V usage is TRBV5-1 and J usage is TRBJ2-3; TRBD1 matches at 8 bases. This CDR3 region has 14 residues. CDR1 SGHRS and CDR2 YFSETQ come from the germline V gene. Losses at the gene ends were 4 bases for V and 3 bases for J; bases not matched to a gene: 4. The chain's CDR3 is CASSKGQGTDTQYF. CDR3 DNA: TGCGCCAGCAGCAAAGGACAGGGAACAGATACGCAGTATTTT.

This clone was seen at least ten times. V is TRBV2 and J is TRBJ1-1; 8 bases line up with TRBD1. Germline trimming cut 3 bases from V and 1 base from J; bases unmatched to any gene: 10. Germline CDR1 and CDR2: SNHLY and FYNNEI. The CDR3 extends over 17 amino acids. CDR3 bases: TGTGCCAGCAGTGATCAGGGCAGGGGGCCTGGGAACACTGAAGCTTTCTTT. This sequence encodes CASSDQGRGPGNTEAFF.

The chain employs TRBV28 and TRBJ1-3; possible D gene TRBD1, 5 bases. Trimming removed 5 bases from V and 0 bases from J, with 14 bases in between. Germline CDR1 reads MDHEN; CDR2 reads SYDVKM. The CDR3 runs to 16 residues. The CDR3 reads CASSPPGGTSGNTIYF. The CDR3 nucleotides are TGTGCCAGCAGTCCCCCGGGGGGGACCTCTGGAAACACCATATATTTT.

This chain joins TRBV7-3 and TRBJ2-7; no definite D call. Trimming took 5 bases from V and 3 from J, leaving 11 bases between them. Germline V gene data show CDR1 as SGHTA and CDR2 as FQGTGA. The CDR3 extends over 13 amino acids. CDR3 loop: CASSPSWGYEQYF. Written as DNA, the CDR3 is TGTGCCAGCAGCCCCTCCTGGGGCTACGAGCAGTACTTC.

As to this clone: Different DNA sequences within this sample yield the same CDR3. The V gene is TRBV7-2, the J gene TRBJ2-7; a possible D gene is TRBD1 (6 bases). This CDR3 has 12 residues. Trimming took 4 bases from V and 4 from J, leaving 8 bases between them. CDR1 and CDR2 from the germline V gene are SGHTA and FQGNSA. CDR3 sequence reads: CASSSQGYEQYF. Here the CDR3 DNA reads TGTGCCAGCAGCTCACAGGGATACGAGCAGTACTTC.

The J gene is TRBJ2-2, the V gene TRBV11-2; D is perhaps TRBD1 (6 bases). The CDR3 covers 15 residues. The ends were cut back, 5 bases at V and 3 bases at J, with 13 bases in the middle. The germline gives CDR1 SGHAT, CDR2 FQNNGV. Here the CDR3 DNA reads TGTGCCAGCAGCCACTACAGGGCTGACACCGGGGAGCTGTTTTTT. Translation: CASSHYRADTGELFF.

With regard to this clone: A far larger clone is off by one base, so a read error is likely. This specimen includes other DNA sequences encoding the same CDR3. The rearrangement joins TRBV5-1 to TRBJ2-5; no clear D gene. V lost 2 bases and J 2 bases, leaving 1 base between the germline ends. Germline CDR1 and CDR2: SGHRS and YFSETQ. The CDR3 is 11 residues long. The CDR3 DNA follows: TGCGCCAGCAGCTTTCAAGAGACCCAGTACTTC. Translated, it gives CASSFQETQYF.

About this clone: With only one base between it and a far larger clone, this is likely a read error. This chain links TRBV28 with TRBJ2-7; no reliable D call. The germline V gene has CDR1 MDHEN and CDR2 SYDVKM. This CDR3 is built from 10 residues. V shed 3 bases and J shed 6 bases, with 3 bases lying between them. The CDR3 protein is CASSFREQYF. The CDR3 nucleotides are TGTGCCAGCAGTTTCCGCGAGCAGTACTTC. Variable domain in full (rest from reference TRBV28 and TRBJ2-7): DVKVTQSSRYLVKRTGEKVFLECVQDMDHENMFWYRQDPGLGLRLIYFSYDVKMKEKGDIPEGYSVSREKKERFSLILESASTNQTSMYLCASSFREQYFGPGTRLTVT.

The chain links TRBV27 to TRBJ2-2, with TRBD2 as a possible D gene (6 bases). The CDR3 length is 15 residues. Looked up from germline, CDR1 is MNHEY and CDR2 is SMNVEV (reference sequence). The V end was cut by 10 bases, the J end by 0 bases, with 15 bases between. The CDR3: CAIRAGSANTGELFF. The CDR3 coding sequence is TGTGCCATTAGAGCGGGCTCCGCGAACACCGGGGAGCTGTTTTTT.

The genes are TRBV28 and TRBJ2-3; TRBD2 matches 10 bases. The CDR3 is 16 residues long. The V segment lost 8 bases and the J segment 8 bases; nucleotides outside the gene matches: 16. Per the germline V gene, CDR1 is MDHEN and CDR2 is SYDVKM. CDR3 protein: CASSKPSSGRPGTQYF. The CDR3 bases are TGTGCCAGCTCAAAGCCTAGTAGCGGGAGGCCGGGTACGCAGTATTTT. The full variable domain, rest sourced from reference TRBV28 and TRBJ2-3, is DVKVTQSSRYLVKRTGEKVFLECVQDMDHENMFWYRQDPGLGLRLIYFSYDVKMKEKGDIPEGYSVSREKKERFSLILESASTNQTSMYLCASSKPSSGRPGTQYFGPGTRLTVL.

V is TRBV7-2 and J is TRBJ2-5; 10 bases align to TRBD1. The length of the CDR3 is 14 residues. Germline assignment: CDR1 SGHTA and CDR2 FQGNSA. The trim removed 5 bases at V and 5 bases at J, leaving 5 bases unmatched. The CDR3 bases are TGTGCCAGCAGCGCCCGGACAGGGGGGGAGACCCAGTACTTC. This gives the protein CASSARTGGETQYF. The whole variable domain, remainder taken from reference TRBV7-2 and TRBJ2-5, is GAGVSQSPSNKVTEKGKDVELRCDPISGHTALYWYRQSLGQGLEFLIYFQGNSAPDKSGLPSDRFSAERTGGSVSTLTIQRTQQEDSAVYLCASSARTGGETQYFGPGTRLLVL.